A selection of T cell receptor beta chains follows, all from one sample in a study of CD8 T cells in Susac syndrome. TCRdb reprocessed the immunoSEQ multiplex PCR reads with MiXCR, giving one entry per CDR3 protein. Of 250,000 to 300,000 distinct CDR3 sequences listed, about 85% were seen once; the top ten hold about 0.11%. Sequences were obtained from CD8+ T cells from PBMCs. The source is a human donor with multiple sclerosis. The CDR3 runs from the conserved cysteine through the conserved F or W. D genes are given only for firm matches. Clone size is given for some rows only: seen once, a few or many times, or a class if the clone is expanded.

D,V,size,J,CDR3,DNA
TRBD1,TRBV11-3,-,TRBJ1-1,CASSLGFGQGADTEAFF,TGTGCCAGCAGCTTAGGATTCGGACAGGGGGCTGACACTGAAGCTTTCTTT
TRBD2,TRBV6-6,-,TRBJ2-3,CASSYLRGDSDTQYF,TGTGCCAGCAGTTACTTGCGGGGGGATTCAGATACGCAGTATTTT
TRBD2,TRBV20-1,-,TRBJ2-1,CSARDPSGIYAEQFF,TGCAGTGCTAGAGATCCTAGCGGGATATACGCTGAGCAGTTCTTC
TRBD2,TRBV6-2/TRBV6-3,-,TRBJ2-2,CASSSPRGRSGELFF,TGTGCCAGCAGTTCCCCGCGGGGGAGGTCCGGGGAGCTGTTTTTT
-,TRBV4-1,-,TRBJ2-7,CASSQVKGVPFRAYEQYF,TGCGCCAGCAGTCAAGTAAAGGGAGTTCCGTTTAGGGCCTACGAGCAGTACTTC
-,TRBV27,-,TRBJ2-2,CASSLLASGVTGELFF,TGTGCCAGCAGTTTACTAGCGTCTGGGGTGACCGGGGAGCTGTTTTTT
TRBD2,TRBV5-4,-,TRBJ2-7,CASSLRGEGSEQYF,TGTGCCAGCAGCTTGCGTGGGGAGGGCAGCGAGCAGTACTTC
-,TRBV7-9,once,TRBJ1-1,CASSLGRRMNTEAFF,TGTGCCAGCAGCTTAGGGCGCAGGATGAACACTGAAGCTTTCTTT
-,TRBV9,-,TRBJ1-3,CASSTPQTGGNTIYF,TGTGCCAGCAGCACCCCCCAGACAGGTGGAAACACCATATATTTT
-,TRBV4-1,once,TRBJ1-2,CASSQRAGATNYGYTF,TGCGCCAGCAGCCAACGTGCGGGGGCTACTAACTATGGCTACACCTTC
-,TRBV30,-,TRBJ2-1,CAWSWSHNEQFF,TGTGCCTGGAGCTGGTCGCACAATGAGCAGTTCTTC
-,TRBV11-2,-,TRBJ2-1,CASSLEGSGLFNEQFF,TGTGCCAGCAGCTTAGAAGGTAGCGGCCTCTTTAATGAGCAGTTCTTC
TRBD1,TRBV5-1,-,TRBJ2-7,CASSSSTGSYEQYF,TGCGCCAGCAGCTCCTCGACAGGGTCCTACGAGCAGTACTTC
-,TRBV19,once,TRBJ1-6,CASSILDSGWSPLHF,TGTGCCAGTAGTATACTTGACAGCGGTTGGTCACCCCTCCACTTT
TRBD1,TRBV7-9,-,TRBJ2-7,CASSSQGVAYEQYF,TGTGCCAGCAGCTCGCAGGGGGTTGCGTACGAGCAGTACTTC
-,TRBV3-1,once,TRBJ2-3,CASSQEFRASADTQYF,TGTGCCAGCAGCCAAGAGTTCCGGGCTAGCGCAGATACGCAGTATTTT
TRBD2,TRBV5-1,few,TRBJ2-1,CASSSAGGSNEQFF,TGCGCCAGCAGCTCAGCCGGGGGGAGCAATGAGCAGTTCTTC
-,TRBV25-1,-,TRBJ2-5,CASSEFEVLETQYF,TGTGCCAGCAGTGAATTTGAGGTCTTAGAGACCCAGTACTTC
TRBD2,TRBV9,-,TRBJ2-5,CASSPTSGRDSPQYF,TGTGCCAGCAGCCCTACGAGCGGGAGGGACTCGCCCCAGTACTTC
TRBD1,TRBV9,-,TRBJ2-1,CASSIFDRGYNEQFF,TGTGCCAGCAGCATCTTCGACAGGGGGTACAATGAGCAGTTCTTC
-,TRBV19,-,TRBJ2-7,CASRFTGSYEQYF,TGTGCCAGTAGGTTTACAGGGTCCTACGAGCAGTACTTC
TRBD1,TRBV11-2,-,TRBJ2-7,CASSPDRGPLGEQYF,TGTGCCAGCAGTCCCGACAGGGGGCCCCTCGGCGAGCAGTACTTC
TRBD2,TRBV5-6,once,TRBJ2-3,CASSGRLDEAGVTQYF,TGTGCCAGCAGCGGACGACTAGATGAGGCGGGAGTTACGCAGTATTTT
TRBD2,TRBV11-2,-,TRBJ2-1,CASSLTSGASSYNEQFF,TGTGCCAGCAGCTTAACTAGCGGGGCTAGCTCCTACAATGAGCAGTTCTTC
-,TRBV4-1,once,TRBJ2-1,CASSQMAPEQFF,TGCGCCAGCAGCCAAATGGCACCAGAGCAGTTCTTC
TRBD1,TRBV7-8,once,TRBJ1-1,CASSVRGGKGENTEAFF,TGTGCCAGCAGCGTTAGAGGGGGCAAAGGGGAGAACACTGAAGCTTTCTTT
-,TRBV7-9,-,TRBJ1-5,CASSQGVGNQPQHF,TGTGCCAGCAGCCAGGGAGTCGGCAATCAGCCCCAGCATTTT
TRBD2,TRBV7-2,once,TRBJ2-1,CASSLWAGVGNEQFF,TGTGCCAGCAGCTTGTGGGCGGGAGTCGGGAATGAGCAGTTCTTC
TRBD2,TRBV11-2,-,TRBJ2-1,CASSYKTGGLNEQFF,TGTGCCAGCAGCTACAAAACGGGGGGGTTGAATGAGCAGTTCTTC
-,TRBV12-3/TRBV12-4,-,TRBJ1-1,CASSFLLWGTGSEAFF,TGTGCCAGCAGTTTTCTCCTGTGGGGGACTGGTTCTGAAGCTTTCTTT
TRBD1,TRBV20-1,-,TRBJ2-7,CSARDTGTGDYYEQYF,TGCAGTGCTAGAGACACCGGGACAGGGGACTACTACGAGCAGTACTTC
TRBD2,TRBV28,-,TRBJ2-3,CASSDSGRVASTDTQYF,TGTGCCAGCTCCGATAGCGGGAGGGTCGCTAGCACAGATACGCAGTATTTT
-,TRBV11-2,-,TRBJ2-7,CASSLVPRGTVYEQYF,TGTGCCAGCAGCTTAGTCCCCAGGGGAACGGTCTACGAGCAGTACTTC
-,TRBV15,-,TRBJ2-1,CATSRGREGTYNEQFF,TGTGCCACCAGCAGAGGAAGGGAAGGCACCTACAATGAGCAGTTCTTC
TRBD1,TRBV27,-,TRBJ1-1,CASSSGGADGTEAFF,TGTGCCAGCAGTTCAGGGGGCGCAGACGGCACTGAAGCTTTCTTT
TRBD2,TRBV20-1,-,TRBJ2-7,CSARDFAGGPYEQYF,TGCAGTGCTAGAGATTTTGCGGGAGGGCCCTACGAGCAGTACTTC
TRBD1,TRBV5-5,few,TRBJ2-7,CASSFGQAYYEQYF,TGTGCCAGCAGCTTCGGACAGGCTTACTACGAGCAGTACTTC
TRBD1,TRBV28,-,TRBJ2-1,CASSFGGTGTYNEQFF,TGTGCCAGCAGTTTTGGCGGGACAGGTACCTACAATGAGCAGTTCTTC
TRBD2,TRBV7-2,-,TRBJ2-3,CASSSFLAGAGPDTQYF,TGTGCCAGCAGCTCCTTTTTAGCGGGAGCGGGCCCAGATACGCAGTATTTT
-,TRBV27,-,TRBJ1-5,CASSRGAVQPQHF,TGTGCCAGCAGTAGGGGGGCGGTTCAGCCCCAGCATTTT
-,TRBV7-8,-,TRBJ2-7,CASSAGRGPPYEQYF,TGTGCCAGCAGCGCAGGGAGGGGGCCTCCCTACGAGCAGTACTTC
TRBD2,TRBV20-1,-,TRBJ2-7,CSANTGTSIYEQYF,TGCAGTGCGAATACCGGGACTAGCATCTACGAGCAGTACTTC
TRBD1,TRBV20-1,-,TRBJ2-2,CSARGLRDSPTGELFF,TGCAGTGCTAGAGGTCTCCGGGACAGTCCAACCGGGGAGCTGTTTTTT